These 18 T cell receptor beta chains originate from one sample sequenced in a study of shared clonotypes between healthy human individuals. Sequencing was performed with immunoSEQ multiplex PCR; in TCRdb, only in-frame clones are kept and a portion is missing. The data contain hundreds of thousands of clones, approximately 73% of them singletons. Sample: memory CD4+ T cells sorted from blood. Indicated subset: CD45RA-negative fraction. These receptors were collected from a young woman in good health.

J is TRBJ2-6 and V is TRBV7-2; D is uncertain. This CDR3 is 14 amino acids long. V lost 5 bases and J 1 base, leaving 6 bases between the germline ends. Germline CDR1 reads SGHTA; CDR2 reads FQGNSA. CDR3 protein: CASSHLSGANVLTF. CDR3 DNA sequence: TGTGCCAGCAGCCACCTGTCTGGGGCCAACGTCCTGACTTTC.

The rearrangement uses TRBV11-3 and TRBJ2-1; D possibly uses TRBD1 or TRBD2 (7 bases each). Trimming removed 4 bases at V and 7 bases at J, with 11 bases between. This CDR3 spans 13 amino acids. Germline-derived CDR1 and CDR2 are SGHNT and YENEEA. The CDR3 loop reads CASSYQGGNEQFF. The CDR3 nucleotides are TGTGCCAGCAGCTATCAGGGGGGGAATGAGCAGTTCTTC.

This chain joins TRBV28 and TRBJ1-5; possible D gene TRBD1, 6 bases. Trimming pared 8 bases from V and 6 bases from J, leaving 17 bases between. The CDR3 covers 14 residues. The germline CDR1 and CDR2 sequences are MDHEN and SYDVKM. Here the CDR3 reads CASVSVAGAQPQHF. CDR3 DNA sequence: TGTGCCAGCGTTTCGGTCGCAGGGGCTCAGCCCCAGCATTTT.

Ten or more counts support this clone. The V and J genes are TRBV6-1 and TRBJ2-7; D unresolved. Germline CDR1 is MNHNS and CDR2 is SASEGT. This CDR3 comprises 13 residues. Trimming shortened V by 2 bases and J by 6 bases, and 11 bases separated the two germline ends. The CDR3 DNA reads as TGTGCCAGCAGTGAACCTTACCGCGGCGAGCAGTACTTC. It specifies CASSEPYRGEQYF.

J is TRBJ2-1 and V is TRBV5-1; TRBD2 matches at 8 bases. CDR3 length: 16 residues. V shed 0 bases, J shed 2 bases, and the junction held 4 bases outside the gene matches. Germline V gene data show CDR1 as SGHRS and CDR2 as YFSETQ. The CDR3 sequence is CASSLERESAYNEQFF. DNA for the CDR3: TGCGCCAGCAGCTTGGAGCGGGAGTCCGCCTACAATGAGCAGTTCTTC.

The genes are TRBV7-3 and TRBJ2-5, with 12 bases fitting TRBD1. The V and J ends lost 3 bases and 4 bases, in that order; junction bases with no gene match: 0. CDR3 size: 14 residues. Per the germline V gene, CDR1 is SGHTA and CDR2 is FQGTGA. The CDR3 loop is CASSLGQGAETQYF. As DNA, the CDR3 is TGTGCCAGCAGCTTGGGACAGGGGGCAGAGACCCAGTACTTC.

As regards this clone: Different DNA sequences within this sample yield the same CDR3. This chain uses TRBV5-1 with TRBJ2-3; possible D gene TRBD2, 6 bases. Germline-derived CDR1 and CDR2 are SGHRS and YFSETQ. The CDR3 runs 16 residues. The V end lost 0 bases, the J end lost 2 bases, and 13 bases lay between the germline ends. The CDR3 bases are TGCGCCAGCAGCTTGGAGGGGAGGCAGGACACAGATACGCAGTATTTT. Translation: CASSLEGRQDTDTQYF. Drawing the rest from reference TRBV5-1 and TRBJ2-3, the complete variable domain is KAGVTQTPRYLIKTRGQQVTLSCSPISGHRSVSWYQQTPGQGLQFLFEYFSETQRNKGNFPGRFSGRQFSNSRSEMNVSTLELGDSALYLCASSLEGRQDTDTQYFGPGTRLTVL.

This clone was recorded once. CDR3 protein: CASSLGLAGDTDTQYF. In DNA, the CDR3 is TGTGCCAGCAGCTTAGGACTAGCGGGAGACACAGATACGCAGTATTTT. The V and J genes are TRBV7-9 and TRBJ2-3; 12 bases are shared with TRBD2. The CDR3 spans 16 residues. Germline trimming cut 1 base from V and 2 bases from J; bases unmatched to any gene: 1. Germline-derived CDR1 and CDR2 are SEHNR and FQNEAQ (reference sequence).

The chain employs TRBV28 and TRBJ1-2, with a weak D call TRBD1 (5 bases). V was pared by 6 bases and J by 8 bases, with 19 bases between. The CDR3 extends over 14 amino acids. CDR1 and CDR2 (germline): MDHEN, SYDVKM. This CDR3 is CASRLGMRGFGYTF. In DNA form, the CDR3 reads TGTGCCAGCAGACTGGGGATGAGGGGATTCGGCTACACCTTC.

This clone was counted only a few times. The V and J genes are TRBV11-3 and TRBJ2-3, with D perhaps matching TRBD2 (6 bases). CDR3 length: 14 amino acids. Looked up from germline, CDR1 is SGHNT and CDR2 is YENEEA. Between the trimmed V and J ends, which lost 5 bases and 3 bases, there was a span of 12 bases. The CDR3 region is CASSRSAGTDTQYF. CDR3 coding DNA: TGTGCCAGCAGCCGATCAGCGGGTACAGATACGCAGTATTTT.

This chain joins TRBV7-9 and TRBJ2-2; the match to TRBD1 covers 10 bases. CDR3 length equals 14 residues. V was clipped by 8 bases and J by 5 bases; unmatched bases: 5. Germline V lookup: CDR1 SEHNR, CDR2 FQNEAQ (reference sequence). The CDR3 loop is CASLPGQGTGELFF. DNA for the CDR3: TGTGCCAGCCTCCCGGGACAGGGGACCGGGGAGCTGTTTTTT. The full variable domain, rest sourced from reference TRBV7-9 and TRBJ2-2, is DTGVSQNPRHKITKRGQNVTFRCDPISEHNRLYWYRQTLGQGPEFLTYFQNEAQLEKSRLLSDRFSAERPKGSFSTLEIQRTEQGDSAMYLCASLPGQGTGELFFGEGSRLTVL.

The chain employs TRBV18 and TRBJ2-1, with TRBD1 identical over 7 bases. The V gene end was trimmed by 4 bases and the J gene end by 4 bases; junction bases not matched to a gene: 10. This CDR3 contains 16 residues. Germline V gene sequence: CDR1 KGHSH, CDR2 LQKENI. CDR3 in amino acids: CASSRQGGRGYNEQFF. The DNA of the CDR3 is TGTGCCAGCTCACGACAGGGTGGGAGAGGATACAATGAGCAGTTCTTC.

This rearrangement joins TRBV5-1 to TRBJ2-3; 7 bases agree with TRBD1. CDR1 is SGHRS, CDR2 YFSETQ, per germline. After removal of 3 bases from V and 5 bases from J, the junction contained 6 bases not matched to a gene. This CDR3 contains 14 residues. The CDR3 sequence is CASSSKTGVDTQYF. The CDR3 nucleotides read TGCGCCAGCAGCTCCAAAACAGGGGTAGATACGCAGTATTTT.

The rearrangement uses TRBV6-5 and TRBJ2-7, with TRBD2 matching over 10 bases. Germline assignment: CDR1 MNHEY and CDR2 SVGAGI. The CDR3 loop spans 15 amino acids. The J segment lost 2 bases and the V segment lost 6 bases, leaving 7 bases of the junction unmatched. Written as DNA, the CDR3 is TGTGCCAGCAGGGAGAGCGGGAGGGCTCCCTACGAGCAGTACTTC. Protein sequence: CASRESGRAPYEQYF.

The chain combines TRBV6-1 with TRBJ1-2; no clear D. Looked up from germline, CDR1 is MNHNS and CDR2 is SASEGT. V was cut by 3 bases and J by 4 bases, with 12 bases left in between. CDR3 length: 14 residues. The CDR3 DNA sequence: TGTGCCAGCAGTGACGGCGAGGGTTTCTATGGCTACACCTTC. Its translation: CASSDGEGFYGYTF.

This clone was seen more than once but under ten times. The chain carries TRBV21-1 and TRBJ2-1; the table's D call, TRBD2, has no DNA check behind it. TRBV21-1 is given as a pseudogene. The CDR3 is 17 amino acids. For the CDR3, the DNA is TGTGCCAGCAGCAAAGAGGATTTCTCGGCGGACTCCAATGAGCAGTTCTTC. This translates into CASSKEDFSADSNEQFF.

The chain recombines TRBV11-1 with TRBJ2-2; D possibly corresponds to TRBD2 (6 bases). The V gene's germline CDR1 is SGHAT and CDR2 FQDESV (reference sequence). The CDR3 runs 14 residues. The ends were cut back, 4 bases at V and 3 bases at J, with 9 bases in the middle. The CDR3 sequence: CASSSGTHTGELFF. The CDR3 DNA sequence: TGTGCCAGCAGCTCCGGGACTCACACCGGGGAGCTGTTTTTT.

A few counts support this clone. The CDR3 region has the DNA TGTGCCAGCACCGTAGGGTCGTCCCACACCTATGGCTACACCTTC. This sequence encodes CASTVGSSHTYGYTF. The chain combines TRBV2 with TRBJ1-2; D is unclear. Trimming shortened V by 7 bases and J by 4 bases, and 19 bases separated the two germline ends. CDR3 length: 15 residues. Germline V lookup: CDR1 SNHLY, CDR2 FYNNEI.